The 8 T cell receptor beta chains below come from one sample, sequenced in a study of T cell repertoires in cytomegalovirus infection. TCRdb reprocessed the reads with MiXCR, giving one entry per CDR3 protein. The sample lists around 350,000 distinct CDR3 sequences; around 18% were seen once. Material: PBMCs. Receptor source: a human donor in good health (CMV status not recorded). Some clones in this sample may be carry-over from other donors' samples.

V is TRBV15 and J is TRBJ2-2; 8 bases are shared with TRBD1. The V gene end was trimmed by 5 bases and the J gene end by 4 bases; junction bases not matched to a gene: 6. The CDR3 sequence is 15 residues long. Per the germline V gene, CDR1 is LNHNV and CDR2 is YYDKDF (reference sequence). In DNA form, the CDR3 reads TGTGCCACCAGCGGAAGAACAGGGGGCACCGGGGAGCTGTTTTTT. It is translated as CATSGRTGGTGELFF.

This chain uses TRBV20-1 with TRBJ1-3, with a tentative D call TRBD1 (5 bases). CDR3 size: 14 residues. Germline V gene data show CDR1 as DFQATT and CDR2 as SNEGSKA (reference sequence). Trimming stripped 3 bases from V and 4 bases from J, with 13 bases between. CDR3 sequence: CSAREGSEGNTIYF. The CDR3, as DNA: TGCAGTGCTAGGGAGGGGTCGGAGGGAAACACCATATATTTT.

This sequence joins TRBV5-1 and TRBJ1-5; D unclear. Between the trimmed V and J ends, which lost 2 bases and 5 bases, there was a span of 8 bases. The CDR3 sequence is 13 residues long. Germline V gene lookup returns CDR1 SGHRS and CDR2 YFSETQ. The CDR3 region has the DNA TGCGCCAGCAGCTTTTCGCCAGATCAGCCCCAGCATTTT. Translation gives CASSFSPDQPQHF. The entire variable domain, with the rest obtained from reference TRBV5-1 and TRBJ1-5, is as follows: KAGVTQTPRYLIKTRGQQVTLSCSPISGHRSVSWYQQTPGQGLQFLFEYFSETQRNKGNFPGRFSGRQFSNSRSEMNVSTLELGDSALYLCASSFSPDQPQHFGDGTRLSIL.

This clonotype was counted ten times or more. The DNA for the CDR3 is TGTGCCAGCAGCTTAGAGACACCTCTGTCGCCTAACTATGGCTACACCTTC. Its protein is CASSLETPLSPNYGYTF. V gene TRBV7-8 combines with J gene TRBJ1-2; D not certain. From germline, CDR1 is SGHVS and CDR2 FQNEAQ. The CDR3 length is 17 residues. The V end was cut by 1 base, the J end by 0 bases, with 15 bases between.

There are many counts of this clonotype. The J gene is TRBJ2-5, the V gene TRBV7-2, with TRBD2 identical over 14 bases. Germline CDR1 SGHTA, CDR2 FQGNSA. V was clipped by 4 bases and J by 10 bases; unmatched bases: 14. The CDR3 covers 17 residues. The CDR3: CASSSGLAGAQGLVQYF. For the CDR3, the DNA is TGTGCCAGCAGCTCGGGACTAGCGGGAGCCCAGGGATTGGTCCAGTACTTC.

V gene TRBV5-5 combines with J gene TRBJ1-2; the D gene is possibly TRBD1 (5 bases). The CDR3 is 18 residues long. The V gene's germline CDR1 is SGHKS and CDR2 YYEKEE (reference sequence). Trimming took off 2 bases at V and 1 base at J, with 21 bases between the two ends. CDR3 amino acids: CASSFDRDEGWINYGYTF. CDR3 sequence (DNA): TGTGCCAGCAGCTTTGACCGGGACGAAGGGTGGATTAACTATGGCTACACCTTC.

There are many counts of this clonotype. V and J are TRBV7-2 and TRBJ2-1; TRBD2 matches at 13 bases. Germline V gene data show CDR1 as SGHTA and CDR2 as FQGNSA. J gave up 1 base and V 3 bases, and 6 bases lay outside the gene matches. This CDR3 contains 18 residues. The CDR3 DNA reads as TGTGCCAGCAGCTTCGAACTAGCGGGAGGGGGGTCCTACAATGAGCAGTTCTTC. The encoded protein is CASSFELAGGGSYNEQFF.

The chain uses TRBV7-9 and TRBJ2-5; D is unresolved. The ends were cut back, 6 bases at V and 0 bases at J, with 14 bases in the middle. The CDR3 runs to 15 residues. Germline V gene data show CDR1 as SEHNR and CDR2 as FQNEAQ (reference sequence). The CDR3 loop is CASRGLARNQETQYF. CDR3 coding DNA: TGTGCCAGCAGGGGCCTGGCTCGGAACCAAGAGACCCAGTACTTC.